These 5 T cell receptor beta chains came from one sample sequenced in a study of PD-1 blockade in classical Hodgkin lymphoma. Method: immunoSEQ multiplex PCR; TCRdb's copy keeps in-frame clones and lacks some. The sample lists roughly 38,000 clones, roughly nine tenths seen once, with roughly 6% in the top ten. Following autologous stem cell transplantation, relapse occurred in every patient, and exposure to brentuximab vedotin varied. The sequenced sample was peripheral blood mononuclear cells (PBMCs), obtained before the second cycle of nivolumab. These receptor sequences come from a human donor with classical Hodgkin lymphoma.

The chain uses TRBV6-1 and TRBJ2-1, with 10 bases that match TRBD2. Losses at the gene ends were 5 bases for V and 4 bases for J; bases not matched to a gene: 5. The CDR3 totals 15 residues. CDR1 and CDR2 from the germline V gene are MNHNS and SASEGT. This chain's CDR3 is CASSLAGERYNEQFF. DNA of the CDR3: TGTGCCAGCAGTCTAGCGGGAGAGAGGTACAATGAGCAGTTCTTC.

As for this clone: A read error may produce the germline difference seen at one junction end. This sample also contains other DNA sequences that code for the same CDR3. V gene TRBV29-1 combines with J gene TRBJ2-7, with D uncertain. The CDR3 totals 13 residues. CDR1 is SQVTM and CDR2 is ANQGSEA in the germline V gene. The CDR3 loop reads CSVEDQAGYEQYF. The CDR3 DNA follows: TGCAGCGTCGAAGATCAGGCAGGCTACGAGCAGTACTTC.

The chain recombines TRBV27 with TRBJ2-1; D remains unclear. Per germline, CDR1 MNHEY and CDR2 SMNVEV (reference sequence). Trimming left V 5 bases short and J 0 bases short, with 14 bases between. CDR3 length: 16 residues. The CDR3 loop is CASSPRFTSSYNEQFF. The DNA of the CDR3 is TGTGCCAGCAGTCCCCGTTTCACAAGCTCCTACAATGAGCAGTTCTTC.

The DNA of the CDR3 is TGCGCCAGCAGCAGGGGAACCCCCTCCTACGAGCAGTACTTC. Translated: CASSRGTPSYEQYF. This rearrangement joins TRBV5-1 to TRBJ2-7; TRBD1 is a possible D gene (5 bases). Germline CDR1 reads SGHRS; CDR2 reads YFSETQ. The CDR3 is made up of 14 amino acids. V lost 4 bases, J lost 0 bases, and 11 bases lay in between.

V and J are TRBV5-1 and TRBJ2-5; D assignment may be TRBD1 or TRBD2 (6 bases each). Per the germline V gene, CDR1 is SGHRS and CDR2 is YFSETQ. Trimming pared 4 bases from V and 4 bases from J, leaving 17 bases between. The CDR3 length is 15 residues. In DNA form, the CDR3 reads TGCGCCAGCAGCGAAGGTCCCGGGGGCGGAGAGACCCAGTACTTC. It specifies CASSEGPGGGETQYF.